This T cell receptor (beta chain) was sequenced during a study of shared clonotypes between healthy human individuals. Study-level findings and limits: Generation probabilities were higher for clonotypes shared across all four sorted-subset donors than for unshared ones.

The V gene lost 8 bases and the J gene lost 7 bases, with 11 bases spanning the gap. The germline V gene has CDR1 SGHTA and CDR2 FQGNSA. The CDR3 extends over 11 amino acids. To note about this clone: Its specificity is unknown.

Naive CD45RA+ and memory CD45RA-negative subsets were split from CD4+ cells. This table comes from immunoSEQ multiplex PCR, and its TCRdb copy is limited to in-frame clones, with some not included. The sample records roughly 2 million clones, almost 96% being singletons. The sequenced sample was naive CD4+ T cells sorted from blood. Subset: CD45RA+ positively selected. The chain joins TRBV7-2 to TRBJ1-2, with D maybe TRBD1 (5 bases). The source of this sequence is a young man in good health. CDR3 sequence: CASQGLGGYTF. The CDR3 DNA is TGTGCCAGCCAGGGTTTAGGTGGCTACACCTTC. The complete variable domain, with remaining parts taken from reference TRBV7-2 and TRBJ1-2, reads GAGVSQSPSNKVTEKGKDVELRCDPISGHTALYWYRQSLGQGLEFLIYFQGNSAPDKSGLPSDRFSAERTGGSVSTLTIQRTQQEDSAVYLCASQGLGGYTFGSGTRLTVV.